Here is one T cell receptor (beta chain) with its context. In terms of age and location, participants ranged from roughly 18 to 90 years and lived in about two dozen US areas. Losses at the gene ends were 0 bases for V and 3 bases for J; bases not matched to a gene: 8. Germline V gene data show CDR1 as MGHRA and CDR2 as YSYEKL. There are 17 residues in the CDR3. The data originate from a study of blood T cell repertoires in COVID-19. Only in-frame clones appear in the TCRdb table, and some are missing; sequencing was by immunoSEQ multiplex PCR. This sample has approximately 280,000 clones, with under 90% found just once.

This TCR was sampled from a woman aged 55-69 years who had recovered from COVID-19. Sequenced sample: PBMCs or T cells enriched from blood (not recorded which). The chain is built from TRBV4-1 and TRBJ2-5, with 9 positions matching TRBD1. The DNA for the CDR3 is TGCGCCAGCAGCCAAGATGGGACAGGGAGGAGGGAAGAGACCCAGTACTTC. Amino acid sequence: CASSQDGTGRREETQYF.